The rows below give T cell receptor beta chains drawn from one sample of a study of beta chain features in type 1 diabetes. Assay used: immunoSEQ multiplex PCR; TCRdb lists only in-frame clones, some missing. In the table there are about 660,000 clones, over 11% of which are singletons. Sequences were obtained from naive CD4+ T cells from blood. The receptor set was obtained from a man between 18 and 29 years old with type 1 diabetes. CDR3s include the opening cysteine and the closing phenylalanine or tryptophan. D genes are given only for firm matches. Clone size is given for some rows only: seen once, a few or many times, or a class if the clone is expanded.

V	size	D	J	CDR3	DNA
TRBV19	few	.	TRBJ1-1	CASSLVMNTEAFF	TGTGCCAGTAGTCTAGTAATGAACACTGAAGCTTTCTTT
TRBV28	.	TRBD1	TRBJ2-7	CASSSTGQAREQYF	TGTGCCAGCAGTTCCACAGGACAGGCCCGCGAGCAGTACTTC
TRBV18	.	.	TRBJ2-4	CASSPLDLAKNIQYF	TGTGCCAGCTCACCCCTGGATCTAGCCAAAAACATTCAGTACTTC
TRBV14	few	.	TRBJ1-2	CASSQALATAYGYTF	TGTGCCAGCAGCCAAGCTCTCGCGACAGCTTATGGCTACACCTTC
TRBV27	few	.	TRBJ1-1	CASSLSARAGERTEAFF	TGTGCCAGCAGTTTATCCGCCAGAGCAGGGGAACGCACTGAAGCTTTCTTT
TRBV16	few	.	TRBJ1-2	CASSWDQGSYGYTF	TGTGCCAGCAGCTGGGACCAGGGGTCGTATGGCTACACCTTC
TRBV7-6	few	TRBD2	TRBJ2-7	CASSPFGLAGNEQYF	TGTGCCAGCAGCCCATTTGGACTAGCAGGTAACGAGCAGTACTTC
TRBV28	.	.	TRBJ2-7	CASSLIGYSNSYEQYF	TGTGCCAGCAGTCTCATAGGGTACAGTAACTCCTACGAGCAGTACTTC
TRBV27	.	TRBD1	TRBJ1-2	CASSLLPGQGYGYTF	TGTGCCAGCAGTTTGCTGCCGGGACAGGGCTATGGCTACACCTTC
TRBV29-1	few	.	TRBJ1-2	CSVEGLPRGPRGGYTF	TGCAGCGTGGAGGGTCTCCCGAGGGGCCCTAGAGGGGGCTACACCTTC
TRBV7-9	.	.	TRBJ2-7	CASSGSTQYF	TGTGCCAGCAGTGGTAGTACGCAGTACTTC
TRBV21-1	.	.	TRBJ2-5	CASSKAFVGTQYF	TGTGCCAGCAGCAAAGCCTTCGTGGGGACCCAGTACTTC
TRBV7-2	.	.	TRBJ2-7	CASSSRSSYEQYF	TGTGCCAGCAGCTCCCGGAGCTCCTACGAGCAGTACTTC
TRBV5-4	.	.	TRBJ1-5	CASSQEQVQPQHF	TGTGCCAGCAGCCAGGAGCAGGTGCAGCCCCAGCATTTT
TRBV4-1	.	.	TRBJ1-5	CASSQDRGDQPQHF	TGCGCCAGCAGCCAAGATCGGGGAGATCAGCCCCAGCATTTT
TRBV28	few	.	TRBJ2-5	CASGSHAAGGQETQYF	TGTGCCAGCGGGTCCCATGCCGCAGGAGGCCAAGAGACCCAGTACTTC
TRBV30	few	.	TRBJ2-1	CAWRKADSSYNEQFF	TGTGCCTGGAGGAAAGCGGATAGCTCCTACAATGAGCAGTTCTTC
TRBV21-1	few	.	TRBJ1-1	CASRSCGWISNTEAFF	TGTGCCAGCAGGTCTTGTGGTTGGATCTCGAACACTGAAGCTTTCTTT
TRBV25-1	.	.	TRBJ2-5	CASSLEETQYF	TGTGCCAGCAGTTTGGAAGAGACCCAGTACTTC
TRBV10-2	few	.	TRBJ2-7	CASSVGAGAGGKEQYF	TGCGCCAGCAGTGTCGGTGCCGGGGCAGGGGGGAAGGAGCAGTACTTC
TRBV15	.	.	TRBJ1-5	CATSREPDQPQHF	TGTGCCACCAGCAGAGAGCCGGATCAGCCCCAGCATTTT
TRBV19	few	TRBD2	TRBJ2-1	CASSIVLAGALGNEQFF	TGTGCCAGTAGTATAGTGCTAGCGGGAGCGTTGGGTAATGAGCAGTTCTTC